The rows below give T cell receptor beta chains drawn from one sample of a study of blood T cells in healthy people across ages. In TCRdb, the 5' RACE reads were re-called with MiXCR into one record per CDR3 protein. The repertoire holds about 570,000 distinct CDR3 sequences, with 25% to 30% as singletons. The sequenced sample consisted of blood. The receptor set was obtained from a woman between 65 and 79 years old in good health. Both conserved end residues are part of each CDR3. Fields, in order: V gene, J gene, D gene, clone size, CDR3 protein, CDR3 DNA. A D gene is named only where the DNA matches it firmly. A row's size may be missing; if present it is once, few, many or a size class.

TRBV20-1,TRBJ2-5,.,few,CSAAMGSGTQETQYF,TGCAGTGCTGCCATGGGTAGCGGCACCCAAGAGACCCAGTACTTC
TRBV7-2,TRBJ2-5,.,few,CASSYAGVTVQETQYF,TGTGCCAGCAGCTACGCAGGAGTGACAGTCCAAGAGACCCAGTACTTC
TRBV7-2,TRBJ2-5,TRBD2,.,CASSLGGGFETQYF,TGTGCCAGCAGCTTAGGCGGGGGGTTTGAGACCCAGTACTTC
TRBV7-2,TRBJ1-1,.,.,CASSLETTSTEAFF,TGTGCCAGCAGCTTAGAGACGACGAGCACTGAAGCTTTCTTT
TRBV7-2,TRBJ2-5,.,.,CASSPGLSLETQYF,TGTGCCAGCAGCCCGGGACTGAGTCTGGAGACCCAGTACTTC
TRBV20-1,TRBJ2-1,.,few,CSASSTGRRVQGEQFF,TGCAGTGCCAGCTCCACAGGGAGGAGGGTTCAGGGTGAGCAGTTCTTC
TRBV4-1,TRBJ2-2,.,few,CASSQEHVLVGTGELFF,TGCGCCAGCAGCCAAGAACATGTACTGGTTGGGACCGGGGAGCTGTTTTTT
TRBV3-1,TRBJ2-7,.,many,CASSRNSYEQYF,TGTGCCAGCAGCCGGAACTCCTACGAGCAGTACTTC
TRBV7-2,TRBJ2-7,.,.,CASSLSGTASYEQYF,TGTGCCAGCAGCCTTTCCGGGACTGCCTCCTACGAGCAGTACTTC
TRBV20-1,TRBJ1-6,.,.,CSARGPQGSSSPLHF,TGCAGTGCTAGAGGCCCCCAGGGGTCCTCGTCACCCCTCCACTTT
TRBV11-2,TRBJ2-1,.,few,CASSQLLGGGEQFF,TGTGCCAGCAGCCAGCTTCTAGGGGGGGGTGAGCAGTTCTTC
TRBV12-3/TRBV12-4,TRBJ1-1,.,many,CASSLRGVGPEEAFF,TGTGCCAGCAGTTTAAGAGGGGTTGGCCCAGAAGAAGCTTTCTTT
TRBV12-3/TRBV12-4,TRBJ2-3,.,.,CASEGGAPGTQYF,TGTGCCAGCGAAGGCGGGGCCCCGGGGACGCAGTATTTT
TRBV14,TRBJ1-3,.,.,CASSQVHGANTIYF,TGTGCCAGCAGCCAAGTACACGGGGCAAACACCATATATTTT
TRBV3-1,TRBJ2-5,.,.,CASSGTQETKYF,TGTGCCAGCTCCGGGACTCAAGAGACCAAGTACTTC
TRBV18,TRBJ2-1,.,few,CASSPQANEQFF,TGTGCCAGCTCACCACAGGCGAATGAGCAGTTCTTC
TRBV6-2/TRBV6-3,TRBJ1-4,.,few,CASSSPRGEKLFF,TGTGCCAGCAGTTCACCGAGGGGCGAAAAACTGTTTTTT
TRBV6-5,TRBJ1-1,.,.,CASYREGNTEAFF,TGTGCCAGCTACAGGGAGGGGAACACTGAAGCTTTCTTT
TRBV18,TRBJ2-1,TRBD2,.,CASSPAGLYYNEQFF,TGTGCCAGCTCACCAGCGGGACTATACTACAATGAGCAGTTCTTC
TRBV25-1,TRBJ2-5,TRBD2,few,CASSVAGAPQETQYF,TGTGCCAGCAGCGTAGCGGGGGCCCCCCAAGAGACCCAGTACTTC
TRBV5-1,TRBJ2-5,.,many,CASSLEGRQETQYF,TGTGCCAGCAGCTTAGAAGGGAGGCAGGAGACCCAGTACTTC
TRBV20-1,TRBJ1-4,TRBD1,few,CSAKLPGTGIATNEKLFF,TGCAGTGCTAAGTTACCCGGGACAGGGATTGCAACTAATGAAAAACTGTTTTTT
TRBV7-2,TRBJ1-1,TRBD1,.,CASSPTNRGRTEAFF,TGTGCCAGCAGCCCAACCAACAGGGGAAGGACTGAAGCTTTCTTT
TRBV29-1,TRBJ1-2,TRBD1,.,CSAGDRVDGGYTF,TGCAGCGCCGGGGACAGGGTAGACGGTGGCTACACCTTC
TRBV9,TRBJ2-4,.,few,CASSGTSGNIQYF,TGTGCCAGCAGCGGGACAAGCGGTAACATTCAGTACTTC
TRBV20-1,TRBJ1-1,.,.,CSARTEAEAFF,TGCAGTGCCCGGACAGAGGCTGAAGCTTTCTTT
TRBV20-1,TRBJ2-6,.,.,CSARVTGWGRGANVLTF,TGCAGTGCTAGAGTCACGGGATGGGGGCGTGGGGCCAACGTCCTGACTTTC
TRBV24-1,TRBJ1-3,.,few,CATSDPGDSGNTIYF,TGTGCCACCAGTGACCCGGGGGACTCTGGAAACACCATATATTTT
TRBV11-2,TRBJ1-1,.,.,CASSSGRSSEAFF,TGTGCCAGCAGCTCGGGGAGATCCTCTGAAGCTTTCTTT
TRBV7-2,TRBJ2-5,TRBD2,.,CASSRLLGRDGPQYF,TGTGCCAGCAGCCGCCTCCTTGGGAGGGATGGTCCCCAGTACTTC
TRBV29-1,TRBJ1-2,.,few,CSGPGYTF,TGCAGCGGACCCGGCTACACCTTC
TRBV29-1,TRBJ1-1,.,once,CSVGLKVNTEAFF,TGCAGCGTTGGCCTTAAGGTGAACACTGAAGCTTTCTTT
TRBV7-8,TRBJ1-1,.,few,CASSYRDSEAFF,TGTGCCAGCAGCTACCGCGACAGTGAAGCTTTCTTT
TRBV20-1,TRBJ2-7,.,few,CSARLGGYEQYF,TGCAGTGCTAGATTAGGAGGCTACGAGCAGTACTTC
TRBV20-1,TRBJ2-1,.,.,CSARDRVKGDEQFF,TGCAGTGCTAGGGATCGGGTGAAAGGGGATGAGCAGTTCTTC
TRBV3-1,TRBJ2-1,.,.,CASSQSPGQQFF,TGTGCCAGCAGCCAGTCCCCAGGGCAGCAGTTCTTC
TRBV10-3,TRBJ1-6,.,few,CAISESTGFNSPLHF,TGTGCCATCAGTGAGTCAACAGGGTTTAATTCACCCCTCCACTTT
TRBV10-3,TRBJ2-5,.,.,CAISGVQETQYF,TGTGCCATCAGTGGGGTACAAGAGACCCAGTACTTC
TRBV3-1,TRBJ2-5,.,few,CASSQGEAQETQYF,TGTGCCAGCAGCCAAGGAGAGGCCCAAGAGACCCAGTACTTC
TRBV14,TRBJ2-7,TRBD1,.,CASSQGRDRVVYEQYF,TGTGCCAGCAGCCAGGGCCGGGACAGGGTCGTCTACGAGCAGTACTTC
TRBV10-3,TRBJ2-7,TRBD2,few,CAIRPGGSYEQYF,TGTGCCATTAGGCCGGGGGGTTCCTACGAGCAGTACTTC
TRBV20-1,TRBJ1-4,.,.,CSAPGGAGNEKLFF,TGCAGTGCCCCCGGGGGGGCCGGGAATGAAAAACTGTTTTTT